This is a list of T cell receptor beta chains from one sample in a study of blood T cell repertoires in COVID-19. Sequencing was performed with immunoSEQ multiplex PCR; in TCRdb, only in-frame clones are kept and a portion is missing. The table has about 210,000 clones, about 86% seen once. The sequencing input was peripheral blood. The receptors here all came from a man aged 45 to 65 with active or convalescent COVID-19. CDR3s include the opening cysteine and the closing phenylalanine or tryptophan.

CDR3 length: 14; V gene: TRBV27; CDR3 protein: CASSLGGSFYEQYF
CDR3 length: 17; V gene: TRBV30; CDR3 protein: CAWSAEGKSSGANVLTF
CDR3 length: 19; V gene: TRBV7-9; CDR3 protein: CASSLDGWSAHLAKNIQYF
CDR3 length: 13; V gene: TRBV9; CDR3 protein: CASSVDGKDTQYF
CDR3 length: 13; V gene: TRBV5-1; CDR3 protein: CASSSLAADTQYF
CDR3 length: 14; V gene: TRBV10-3; CDR3 protein: CAISEGTGGQPQHF
CDR3 length: 13; V gene: TRBV7-9; CDR3 protein: CASSLERNYGYTF
CDR3 length: 16; V gene: TRBV13; CDR3 protein: CASSSRTSERGETQYF
CDR3 length: 14; V gene: TRBV7-2; CDR3 protein: CASSPLSRDEGYTF
CDR3 length: 20; V gene: TRBV10-1; CDR3 protein: CASSDSGLAGERGSTDTQYF
CDR3 length: 14; V gene: TRBV7-9; CDR3 protein: CASRRLAGDNEQFF
CDR3 length: 13; V gene: TRBV5-4; CDR3 protein: CASSLSTNEKLFF
CDR3 length: 15; V gene: TRBV11-3; CDR3 protein: CASSLGGASTDTQYF
CDR3 length: 14; V gene: TRBV2; CDR3 protein: CASSEGGPYQEQYF
CDR3 length: 15; V gene: TRBV19; CDR3 protein: CASSIQGGPYYEQYF
CDR3 length: 14; V gene: TRBV6-1; CDR3 protein: CASSEADRGNEQYF
CDR3 length: 15; V gene: TRBV5-1; CDR3 protein: CASSLGSGLANEQFF
CDR3 length: 11; V gene: TRBV25-1; CDR3 protein: CASRVDYQQFF
CDR3 length: 15; V gene: TRBV9; CDR3 protein: CASSVAGDGYSPLHF
CDR3 length: 14; V gene: TRBV4-1; CDR3 protein: CASSRVWEATEAFF
CDR3 length: 17; V gene: TRBV7-9; CDR3 protein: CASSPEGWTGSNQPQHF
CDR3 length: 14; V gene: TRBV7-8; CDR3 protein: CASSLDRWNTEAFF
CDR3 length: 14; V gene: TRBV19; CDR3 protein: CASSPTGEAEKLFF
CDR3 length: 14; V gene: TRBV9; CDR3 protein: CASSVFTNTGELFF
CDR3 length: 16; V gene: TRBV5-4; CDR3 protein: CASSFGLAANTGELFF
CDR3 length: 16; V gene: TRBV7-2; CDR3 protein: CASSLEIAGGASEQFF
CDR3 length: 16; V gene: TRBV11-2; CDR3 protein: CASSLGKLASTDTQYF
CDR3 length: 18; V gene: TRBV27; CDR3 protein: CASSSNRGASSLNTEAFF
CDR3 length: 13; V gene: TRBV2; CDR3 protein: CASSPNRNQPQHF
CDR3 length: 15; V gene: TRBV10-1; CDR3 protein: CASSPGLKYQETQYF
CDR3 length: 19; V gene: TRBV7-9; CDR3 protein: CASSLARLAGGDGTDTQYF
CDR3 length: 20; V gene: TRBV3-1/TRBV3-2; CDR3 protein: CASSSRWGGDGGSPNYGYTF
CDR3 length: 13; V gene: TRBV10-3; CDR3 protein: CAISGAGRYEQYF
CDR3 length: 14; V gene: TRBV7-9; CDR3 protein: CASSQQGRNEKLFF
CDR3 length: 16; V gene: TRBV4-1; CDR3 protein: CASSQLAGVAYNEQFF
CDR3 length: 15; V gene: TRBV10-3; CDR3 protein: CAISDPTGTVETQYF
CDR3 length: 16; V gene: TRBV4-1; CDR3 protein: CASSLTGELAKNIQYF
CDR3 length: 17; V gene: TRBV5-1; CDR3 protein: CASSLARLAGGGDTQYF
CDR3 length: 14; V gene: TRBV6-5; CDR3 protein: CASSRGQITDTQYF
CDR3 length: 13; V gene: TRBV19; CDR3 protein: CASSGGQLYGYTF
CDR3 length: 15; V gene: TRBV4-1; CDR3 protein: CASSAGLAVSYEQYF
CDR3 length: 15; V gene: TRBV5-5; CDR3 protein: CASSLGLGTYNEQFF
CDR3 length: 17; V gene: TRBV4-3; CDR3 protein: CASSQGTHHQAFYEQYF
CDR3 length: 14; V gene: TRBV5-1; CDR3 protein: CASRGGTSGGELFF
CDR3 length: 12; V gene: TRBV6-5; CDR3 protein: CASRQQGYEQYF
CDR3 length: 14; V gene: TRBV11-2; CDR3 protein: CASSRWGENTEAFF
CDR3 length: 15; V gene: TRBV5-6; CDR3 protein: CASSLASGAFYEQYF
CDR3 length: 14; V gene: TRBV5-1; CDR3 protein: CASSFSGTSNEQFF
CDR3 length: 13; V gene: TRBV29-1; CDR3 protein: CSVRGSSYTEAFF
CDR3 length: 14; V gene: TRBV27; CDR3 protein: CASSLRLGLDGYTF
CDR3 length: 16; V gene: TRBV7-8; CDR3 protein: CASSSRTGETYYEQYF
CDR3 length: 14; V gene: TRBV12-5; CDR3 protein: CASALGQVNTEAFF
CDR3 length: 14; V gene: TRBV7-2; CDR3 protein: CASSLVQGHYGYTF
CDR3 length: 20; V gene: TRBV7-8; CDR3 protein: CASSERWQGRSGRGTDTQYF
CDR3 length: 15; V gene: TRBV19; CDR3 protein: CASSIGVKGGETQYF
CDR3 length: 17; V gene: TRBV7-6; CDR3 protein: CASSLERGGYYKETQYF
CDR3 length: 17; V gene: TRBV28; CDR3 protein: CASSLVRQGALHTEAFF
CDR3 length: 13; V gene: TRBV6-5; CDR3 protein: CASSLSLNTEAFF
CDR3 length: 11; V gene: TRBV12-3/TRBV12-4; CDR3 protein: CASSSGNTIYF
CDR3 length: 14; V gene: TRBV27; CDR3 protein: CASSSTGGPAEAFF